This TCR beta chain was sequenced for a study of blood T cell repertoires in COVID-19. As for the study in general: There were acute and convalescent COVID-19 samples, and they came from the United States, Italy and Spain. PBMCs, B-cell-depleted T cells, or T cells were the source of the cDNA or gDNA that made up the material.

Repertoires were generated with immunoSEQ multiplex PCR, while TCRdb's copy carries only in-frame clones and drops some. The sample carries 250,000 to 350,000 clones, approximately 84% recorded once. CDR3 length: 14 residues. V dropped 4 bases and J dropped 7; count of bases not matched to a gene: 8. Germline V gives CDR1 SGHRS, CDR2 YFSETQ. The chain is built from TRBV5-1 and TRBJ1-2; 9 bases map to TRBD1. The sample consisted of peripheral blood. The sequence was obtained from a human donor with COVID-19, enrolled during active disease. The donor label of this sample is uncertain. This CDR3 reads CASSVPGQGLGYTF. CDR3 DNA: TGCGCCAGCAGCGTACCGGGACAGGGCCTTGGCTACACCTTC.